This entry describes one T cell receptor beta chain. The CDR3 is made up of 12 amino acids. V lost 8 bases and J 6 bases, leaving 10 bases between the germline ends. Germline CDR1 and CDR2: MGHDK and SYGVNS. This entry is derived from a study of blood T cell repertoires in COVID-19. Measured with immunoSEQ multiplex PCR; TCRdb has only the in-frame clones, and not every one. Of roughly 120,000 clones in the sample, approximately 80% are singletons; the top ten hold approximately 16%. The TCR was taken from a woman in her sixties or seventies with acute or convalescent COVID-19. This chain connects TRBV25-1 to TRBJ2-2; possible D gene TRBD1, 5 bases. Sequenced sample: peripheral blood. Here the CDR3 reads CASGRGPGELFF. The CDR3 nucleotides are TGTGCCAGCGGTAGGGGCCCCGGGGAGCTGTTTTTT.